These T cell receptor beta chains were read from a single sample in a study of CD8+CD57+ T cells in acquired aplastic anemia. MiXCR, applied by TCRdb to the reads, yields one record per CDR3 protein. Of 400,000 to 450,000 distinct CDR3 sequences listed, 55% to 70% are singletons. Sequencing was performed on sorted CD4+, CD8+, or CD8+CD57+ T cells (not recorded which) from PBMCs. These receptors came from a human donor in good health, serving as a control. Both conserved end residues are part of each CDR3. The size of a clone is reported for some rows only, either as once, few or many, or as a class for expanded clones.

>TRBJ2-2|once|TRBV5-4
CASSPGLAGGIWTGELFF
>TRBJ2-5|.|TRBV9
CASSPTGGLFQTEYF
>TRBJ1-1|.|TRBV9
CASSVVTEAFF
>TRBJ2-7|.|TRBV7-2
CASSPTSGGDTGEYF
>TRBJ1-2|once|TRBV10-3
CAISQGGEGYGYTF
>TRBJ2-7|.|TRBV7-9
CASSLVSTEQYF
>TRBJ1-4|.|TRBV7-3
CASRLGGVGDKLFF
>TRBJ1-6|.|TRBV6-2/TRBV6-3
CASTDSPLHF
>TRBJ1-5|.|TRBV7-2
CASSLDGVTYGSHHF
>TRBJ1-2|.|TRBV7-9
CASSEWGQGGYGHTF
>TRBJ2-6|.|TRBV7-2
CASSPPGGGVYGF
>TRBJ1-5|.|TRBV4-1
CASRKESAGNQPQHF
>TRBJ1-1|many|TRBV29-1
CSVKGGGTEAFF
>TRBJ1-2|once|TRBV5-1
CASSLGQSRYYGYTF
>TRBJ1-2|.|TRBV29-1
CSVVRGNGYTF
>TRBJ2-7|few|TRBV19
CASTTGRGTASTTKQYF
>TRBJ1-1|many|TRBV27
CASIGWRDTEAFF
>TRBJ1-2|once|TRBV10-3
CAISRTGMDGYTF
>TRBJ1-2|few|TRBV7-9
CASRIGYGYGYTF
>TRBJ1-2|many|TRBV30
CAWSEMIGYGYTF
>TRBJ1-3|many|TRBV4-1
CASSRPQLPNSGNTIYF
>TRBJ2-5|once|TRBV12-5
CASGFSGAQETQYF
>TRBJ1-5|many|TRBV12-3/TRBV12-4
CASSRSGGRGRDQPQHF
>TRBJ2-3|.|TRBV2
CASRPTGVRTDTQYF
>TRBJ2-3|.|TRBV30
CAWGGGLRGDTDTQYF
>TRBJ2-7|.|TRBV7-9
CASSLTGGEQYF
>TRBJ2-7|many|TRBV11-2
CASSLSQGGTYEQYF
>TRBJ1-4|many|TRBV6-5
CASRHRDRDVSTNEKLFF
>TRBJ1-2|.|TRBV11-1
CASSPVQGSNYGYTF
>TRBJ1-5|many|TRBV7-3
CASSADGNQPQHF
>TRBJ2-5|many|TRBV20-1
CSARDRLARETQYF
>TRBJ2-1|.|TRBV5-8
CASSSDRGPNEQFF
>TRBJ2-5|.|TRBV20-1
CSAVRREGGEETQYF
>TRBJ1-6|.|TRBV9
CASSLDNNYGYTFHF
>TRBJ2-7|few|TRBV10-3
CAFSNLGSKQGIYEQYF
>TRBJ2-7|.|TRBV12-3/TRBV12-4
CASSWGPSSYEQYF
>TRBJ1-5|.|TRBV7-2
CASSFNRHPPQHF
>TRBJ2-6|.|TRBV5-1
CASRFGLGFPPVSGANVLTF
>TRBJ2-1|.|TRBV2
CATMLAGHSYNEQFF
>TRBJ1-1|.|TRBV7-3
CASSRDSPGSPLQAFF
>TRBJ1-5|once|TRBV25-1
CASSAARGPDRPQHF
>TRBJ2-7|.|TRBV10-3
CASSPRGRNLNHEQCF
>TRBJ2-5|.|TRBV7-9
CASSLAGKNTYF
>TRBJ1-2|few|TRBV25-1
CASSEYGRAGGYTF
>TRBJ2-7|many|TRBV3-1
CASSGDRGNYEQYF
>TRBJ1-1|many|TRBV2
CASTAEMNTEAFF
>TRBJ2-7|.|TRBV12-5
CASGLRLAGASYEQYF
>TRBJ2-3|.|TRBV10-2
CTSNPSGRGTDTQYF
>TRBJ1-5|many|TRBV7-2
CASSTGQGASFQPQHF
>TRBJ1-4|.|TRBV19
CASSVSGATNEKLFF
>TRBJ1-1|.|TRBV12-3/TRBV12-4
CASSLWQMNTEAFF
>TRBJ1-3|.|TRBV12-3/TRBV12-4
CASTLGLGDTIYF
>TRBJ2-5|.|TRBV7-2
CASSLKLAGRETQYF
>TRBJ2-3|.|TRBV7-9
CASSPHWPGIAGSSTDTQYF
>TRBJ2-1|many|TRBV5-1
CASSLARGHSYNEQFF
>TRBJ1-1|many|TRBV19
CASSHRGNTEAFF
>TRBJ1-1|many|TRBV3-1
CASSQLDRETEAFF
>TRBJ2-5|few|TRBV9
CASSQEVSGGGYQETQYF
>TRBJ1-2|.|TRBV7-6
CASSLGTRSSEPF
>TRBJ1-2|.|TRBV7-9
CASTPQGTLDGYSF